This TCR beta chain was recorded in a study of blood T cells in healthy people across ages. Study background: Researchers report that template switching captured about one barcoded beta molecule per two T cells. Findings and caveats of the study: It was the long-lived donors that had more naive CD4+ cells and higher diversity than aged donors.

A second roughly 7 to 11 cycle PCR used barcoded and J-beta primers. A tag from a template-switch adaptor with 12 random nucleotides marked each cDNA molecule. From the 5' RACE reads, TCRdb called clonotypes with MiXCR, one entry per CDR3 protein. The table has about 1,400,000 distinct CDR3 sequences, around 39% seen once. As to this clonotype: What it binds is unknown.

Trimming left V 2 bases short and J 2 bases short, with 9 bases between. The CDR3 totals 14 residues. Sequencing was performed on blood. This chain uses TRBV12-3 or TRBV12-4 with TRBJ1-1; D ambiguous. The TCR sequence derives from a woman aged 18-30 years in good health. The CDR3 DNA follows: TGTGCCAGCAGTTTATACCCCGGTAACACTGAAGCTTTCTTT. This encodes CASSLYPGNTEAFF.